The clone carrying this TCR beta chain was detected only a few times. As yet, its antigen is unknown. Findings of the study overall: The larger-cohort validation was restricted to a single TCR beta V-J rearrangement rather than whole repertoires. Greatest tumor Treg TCR overlap was with tumor naive CD4+ cells. Tumor memory CD4+ T cell TCR gene usage was found to cluster with blood and lymph node memory CD4+ cells and with lymph node naive CD4+ cells.

V gave up 5 bases and J gave up 10 bases, with 12 bases separating them. The CDR3 length is 11 residues. Germline V CDR1 and CDR2: SGHRS, YFSETQ. Constant-region reverse primers amplified full-length variable regions, followed by semi-nested Nested Universal Primer A PCR. TCRdb fed the 5' RACE reads into MiXCR, producing one record per CDR3 protein. This table has tens of thousands of distinct CDR3 sequences, approximately 24% appearing once. The TCR originated in a female donor with breast cancer. The gene calls are TRBV5-1 and TRBJ1-1; D may be TRBD1 (5 bases). Sequencing was carried out using tumor-infiltrating naive CD4+ T cells sorted from the breast tumor. As to subset: naive CD4+ T cells, CD4+CD45RA+CD25-. CDR3 protein: CASRGRGVAFF. CDR3 nucleotide sequence: TGCGCCAGCAGGGGCCGGGGCGTAGCTTTCTTT.